This T cell receptor (beta chain) was recorded in a study of graft-versus-host responses after intestinal transplantation. Study information: Multivisceral, liver-intestinal, or isolated intestinal grafts were transplanted into recipients. Each recipient received anti-thymocyte globulin induction, then tacrolimus and steroids for approximately 3 years.

TCRdb keeps only in-frame clones here, not all; method: immunoSEQ multiplex PCR. The sample holds approximately 54,000 clones, about 90% seen once. This CDR3 spans 13 amino acids. Germline assignment: CDR1 GTSNPN and CDR2 SVGIG (reference sequence). V was clipped by 0 bases and J by 9 bases, with 12 bases between them. Study conclusions and caveats: The presence of high graft-versus-host to host-versus-graft clonal ratios in allografts characterized patients with graft-donor T cell macrochimerism. In recipient marrow, GvH clones were found, and some appeared first in ileum or blood.

To note about this clone: Its specificity is not known.

The chain is built from TRBV30 and TRBJ1-3; D is uncertain. Here the sequenced sample was PBMCs, taken roughly 660 days after intestinal transplant. The sequence was collected from a human patient who received an intestinal transplant, so some T cells may come from the graft donor. The CDR3 DNA reads as TGTGCCTGGAGTGTACGTAGAGTAACCACCATATATTTT. Amino acids: CAWSVRRVTTIYF.